Shown below are 18 T cell receptor beta chains from a single sample sequenced in a study of control samples from healthy donors and cancer patients. Clones were sequenced by immunoSEQ multiplex PCR, and TCRdb holds only the in-frame ones, with some missing. Among 69,000 or so clones listed, over 90% were seen once. The sequenced material came from blood. Every receptor here comes from a young woman in good health.

The J gene is TRBJ2-6, the V gene TRBV11-2; D unclear. V lost 4 bases and J lost 0, with 7 bases in between. Looked up from germline, CDR1 is SGHAT and CDR2 is FQNNGV. The CDR3 covers 15 residues. The CDR3 loop is CASSSRISGANVLTF. The CDR3 coding sequence is TGTGCCAGCAGCTCACGAATCTCTGGGGCCAACGTCCTGACTTTC.

The chain joins TRBV6-6 to TRBJ2-4; D may match TRBD1 or TRBD2 (5 bases each). CDR1 is MNHNY and CDR2 is SVGAGI in the germline V gene (reference sequence). Trimming shortened V by 2 bases and J by 2 bases, and 7 bases separated the two germline ends. CDR3 length: 14 residues. CDR3: CASSYGGSKNIQYF. The CDR3 DNA sequence: TGTGCCAGCAGTTACGGGGGTTCCAAAAACATTCAGTACTTC.

This clone was recorded only once. V gene TRBV7-3 combines with J gene TRBJ1-5; unclear D gene. The germline V gene encodes CDR1 SGHTA and CDR2 FQGTGA. The CDR3 is 13 residues long. V was shortened by 8 bases and J by 0 bases, with 8 bases between the two germline ends. Here the CDR3 reads CASAENSNQPQHF. In DNA form, the CDR3 reads TGTGCCAGCGCAGAAAATAGCAATCAGCCCCAGCATTTT.

The rearrangement uses TRBV3-1 (or the pseudogene TRBV3-2) and TRBJ1-1; D is possibly TRBD1 (5 bases). Germline CDR1 reads LGHDT; CDR2 reads YNNKEL (reference sequence). This CDR3 spans 14 amino acids. Trimming took off 1 base at V and 4 bases at J, with 10 bases between the two ends. The CDR3: CASSQGGPGTEAFF. The CDR3 bases are TGTGCCAGCAGCCAAGGGGGCCCCGGCACTGAAGCTTTCTTT.

The chain has TRBV3-1 (or the pseudogene TRBV3-2) and TRBJ1-1, with unresolved D. Per the germline V gene, CDR1 is LGHDT and CDR2 is YNNKEL (reference sequence). CDR3 length equals 13 residues. Trimming shortened V by 5 bases and J by 2 bases, and 9 bases separated the two germline ends. The CDR3: CASSYLRNTEAFF. CDR3 DNA sequence: TGTGCCAGCAGCTATTTGAGAAACACTGAAGCTTTCTTT.

This clone was recorded a few times. The V and J genes are TRBV6-1 and TRBJ1-1; TRBD1 matches at 8 bases. The V gene end was trimmed by 4 bases and the J gene end by 4 bases; junction bases not matched to a gene: 11. CDR1 and CDR2 (germline): MNHNS, SASEGT. The CDR3 spans 16 residues. The DNA of the CDR3 is TGTGCCAGCAGTGCATACCTGGACAGGGCGAGCACTGAAGCTTTCTTT. Its protein product is CASSAYLDRASTEAFF.

The rearrangement joins TRBV7-8 to TRBJ1-3, with D uncertain. V lost 1 base and J lost 0, with 13 bases in between. The CDR3 runs 17 residues. CDR1 is SGHVS, CDR2 FQNEAQ, per germline. CDR3 nucleotide sequence: TGTGCCAGCAGCTTAGGAAACCGCCGGTACTCTGGAAACACCATATATTTT. This codes for CASSLGNRRYSGNTIYF.

The sample holds one count of this clone. CDR3 protein: CASTKPDRGNQPQHF. CDR3 DNA: TGTGCCAGCACCAAGCCAGACAGGGGGAATCAGCCCCAGCATTTT. The rearrangement joins TRBV11-2 to TRBJ1-5, with 9 nucleotides matching TRBD1. Germline loops: CDR1 SGHAT, CDR2 FQNNGV. The V and J ends lost 7 bases and 4 bases, in that order; junction bases with no gene match: 8. The CDR3 covers 15 residues.

The CDR3 sequence: CSVGGTDEKLFF. Here the CDR3 DNA reads TGCAGCGTTGGGGGGACAGATGAAAAACTGTTTTTT. J is TRBJ1-4 and V is TRBV29-1; 7 bases are shared with TRBD1. The CDR3 extends over 12 amino acids. V dropped 4 bases and J dropped 6; count of bases not matched to a gene: 2. The germline V gene has CDR1 SQVTM and CDR2 ANQGSEA. Together with reference TRBV29-1 and TRBJ1-4, the CDR3 gives the full variable domain: SAVISQKPSRDICQRGTSLTIQCQVDSQVTMMFWYRQQPGQSLTLIATANQGSEATYESGFVIDKFPISRPNLTFSTLTVSNMSPEDSSIYLCSVGGTDEKLFFGSGTQLSVL.

The chain recombines TRBV7-8 with TRBJ1-5; D perhaps matches TRBD1 (6 bases). The CDR3 has 16 amino acids. Germline CDR1 SGHVS, CDR2 FQNEAQ. V lost 5 bases, J lost 1 base, and 15 bases lay in between. The CDR3 loop is CASSPWGGRSNQPQHF. Here the CDR3 DNA reads TGTGCCAGCAGCCCGTGGGGGGGCCGGAGCAATCAGCCCCAGCATTTT. Complete variable domain (other parts from reference TRBV7-8 and TRBJ1-5): GAGVSQSPRYKVAKRGQDVALRCDPISGHVSLFWYQQALGQGPEFLTYFQNEAQLDKSGLPSDRFFAERPEGSVSTLKIQRTQQEDSAVYLCASSPWGGRSNQPQHFGDGTRLSIL.

The chain joins TRBV27 to TRBJ1-2; D gene unclear. The CDR3 extends over 16 amino acids. Trimming left V 3 bases short and J 0 bases short, with 14 bases between. Germline V gene sequence: CDR1 MNHEY, CDR2 SMNVEV (reference sequence). The CDR3: CASSFRHDRPNYGYTF. DNA for the CDR3: TGTGCCAGCAGTTTTCGGCATGACCGCCCTAACTATGGCTACACCTTC.

This chain uses TRBV5-8 with TRBJ2-1; 10 nucleotides line up with TRBD2. V gave up 6 bases and J gave up 15 bases; unmatched junction bases: 15. The CDR3 spans 14 residues. The germline CDR1 and CDR2 sequences are SGHTS and YDEGEE. For the CDR3, the DNA is TGTGCCAGCACCAGAAGCGGGGGGGCCGCTTCTTGGTTCTTC. Amino acid sequence: CASTRSGGAASWFF.

This clone turned up a few times. V and J are TRBV24-1 and TRBJ1-2, with D perhaps matching TRBD1 (6 bases). Per the germline V gene, CDR1 is KGHDR and CDR2 is SFDVKD. CDR3 length: 14 amino acids. Trimming stripped 3 bases from V and 2 bases from J, with 9 bases between. The CDR3 spells CATSDAGANYGYTF. The CDR3 DNA is TGTGCCACCAGTGATGCAGGGGCGAACTATGGCTACACCTTC.

The J gene is TRBJ2-1, the V gene TRBV10-1; perhaps TRBD2 as D (6 bases). V was trimmed by 6 bases and J by 6 bases, leaving 9 bases between them. CDR3 length: 12 residues. Per germline, CDR1 WNHNN and CDR2 SYGVQD (reference sequence). The CDR3 DNA reads TGCGCCAGCAGCCGGGAGACCAATGAGCAGTTCTTC. Its protein product is CASSRETNEQFF.

The chain recombines TRBV12-3 or TRBV12-4 with TRBJ1-3; no reliable D call. This CDR3 has 13 amino acids. V lost 5 bases and J lost 3, with 8 bases in between. Written as DNA, the CDR3 is TGTGCCAGCAGTCGCAGGTTTGGAAACACCATATATTTT. This sequence encodes CASSRRFGNTIYF.

This chain uses TRBV6-2 or TRBV6-3 with TRBJ2-2, with TRBD2 identical over 8 bases. Germline assignment: CDR1 MNHEY and CDR2 SVGEGT. The CDR3 consists of 17 residues. Trimming cost V 0 bases and J 0 bases; bases outside gene matches: 3. The CDR3 reads CASSYSSGDANTGELFF. The CDR3, as DNA: TGTGCCAGCAGTTACTCTAGCGGGGACGCGAACACCGGGGAGCTGTTTTTT.

The J gene is TRBJ2-5, the V gene TRBV24-1; D remains unclear. This CDR3 comprises 12 residues. CDR1 KGHDR and CDR2 SFDVKD come from the germline V gene. Between the trimmed V and J ends, which lost 4 bases and 7 bases, there was a span of 9 bases. CDR3 loop: CATSDRFRTQYF. The CDR3 coding sequence is TGTGCCACCAGTGACCGCTTCCGGACCCAGTACTTC.

J is TRBJ1-1 and V is TRBV19; D possibly corresponds to TRBD1 (5 bases). Germline assignment: CDR1 LNHDA and CDR2 SQIVND (reference sequence). V was cut by 10 bases and J by 1 base, with 16 bases left in between. The CDR3 is 14 residues long. The CDR3 DNA reads TGTGCCACCAGCCCGGGACGGTCGAACACTGAAGCTTTCTTT. This codes for CATSPGRSNTEAFF.